The present TCR beta chain was sequenced within a study of CD8 T cells in ankylosing spondylitis. The CDR3 is 13 amino acids. V was clipped by 4 bases and J by 10 bases, with 15 bases between them. The germline gives CDR1 SGHRS, CDR2 YFSETQ. This clonotype occurred a few times. Its specificity is not known. MiXCR, run by TCRdb on the 5' RACE reads, gives a single entry per CDR3 protein. The table includes more than 650,000 distinct CDR3 sequences, 12% detected once. Study-wide points: Significant enrichment of disease-linked clones was reported in matched ankylosing spondylitis synovial fluid. Previous work reported some of these motif variants in the synovial fluid and blood of reactive arthritis. Blood of patients with ankylosing spondylitis appeared to be characterized by a TCR beta motif of about eight highly homologous variants.

Sequenced material: blood, either unsorted or a sorted T cell fraction (not recorded which). This clonotype was sampled from a male donor with ankylosing spondylitis. The J gene is TRBJ2-1, the V gene TRBV5-1, with D perhaps TRBD2 (5 bases). CDR3 region: CASSQITGYEQFF. The CDR3 DNA reads as TGCGCCAGCAGCCAGATCACGGGATACGAGCAGTTCTTC.